The 7 T cell receptor beta chains below were found in one sample sequenced in a study of T cell responses to AZD1222 COVID-19 vaccine. Some clones are missing from TCRdb's copy, which holds only in-frame ones; the method was immunoSEQ multiplex PCR. The sample has about 140,000 clones, under 95% seen once. Here the sequenced sample was peripheral blood, taken 28 days after the second dose of the MenACWY control vaccine. The receptors here all came from an adult who received the MenACWY meningococcal vaccine as a control.

The J gene is TRBJ1-1, the V gene TRBV2, with TRBD1 matching 9 bases. The V segment lost 5 bases and the J segment 1 base; nucleotides outside the gene matches: 11. Germline V CDR1 and CDR2: SNHLY, FYNNEI. This CDR3 spans 17 amino acids. In nucleotides, the CDR3 is TGTGCCAGCAGTCGAGACAGGGGGAATTGGGGGAACACTGAAGCTTTCTTT. It yields the protein CASSRDRGNWGNTEAFF.

This clone was detected only a few times. The chain employs TRBV6-5 and TRBJ2-1; 9 bases fit TRBD2. Unmatched junction bases numbered 6, after V lost 11 bases and J lost 4 bases. Looked up from germline, CDR1 is MNHEY and CDR2 is SVGAGI. This CDR3 is 13 amino acids long. The CDR3 nucleotides read TGTGCCGGCCCCCTAGCGGGGTACAATGAGCAGTTCTTC. This sequence encodes CAGPLAGYNEQFF.

J is TRBJ2-2 and V is TRBV11-2; 8 positions match TRBD2. Germline CDR1 reads SGHAT; CDR2 reads FQNNGV. The CDR3 totals 14 residues. Trimming removed 2 bases from V and 7 bases from J; junction bases left unmatched: 3. The CDR3 DNA is TGTGCCAGCAGCTTATTGGCGGGAGGCGGGGAGCTGTTTTTT. Its protein product is CASSLLAGGGELFF.

In nucleotides, the CDR3 is TGTGCCAGCAGTTACCTCAGATCCCAAGAGACCCAGTACTTC. Translation: CASSYLRSQETQYF. The chain employs TRBV6-5 and TRBJ2-5; D is undetermined. Germline-derived CDR1 and CDR2 are MNHEY and SVGAGI. The CDR3 contains 14 residues. Deletions cut 2 bases from V and 1 base from J, with 8 bases between.

The rearrangement uses TRBV11-2 and TRBJ2-1; 12 bases are shared with TRBD2. The V and J ends lost 1 base and 6 bases, in that order; junction bases with no gene match: 4. CDR1 and CDR2 (germline): SGHAT, FQNNGV. This CDR3 spans 16 amino acids. Written as DNA, the CDR3 is TGTGCCAGCAGCTTAGGGCCTAGCGGGAGGGCCAATGAGCAGTTCTTC. Its translation is CASSLGPSGRANEQFF.

The CDR3 DNA follows: TGTGCCAGGGGGACAGCGGGAAATGAAAAACTGTTTTTT. Encoded protein: CARGTAGNEKLFF. V is TRBV2 and J is TRBJ1-4; TRBD1 matches 7 bases. The V gene's germline CDR1 is SNHLY and CDR2 FYNNEI. V was pared by 9 bases and J by 5 bases, with 6 bases of the junction left unmatched. This CDR3 region has 13 residues.

V gene TRBV25-1 combines with J gene TRBJ2-1; D call uncertain. V was pared by 4 bases and J by 4 bases, with 11 bases between. This CDR3 has 14 amino acids. From germline, CDR1 is MGHDK and CDR2 SYGVNS. CDR3 nucleotides: TGTGCCAGCAGTGCCTCCTGGGTTTACAATGAGCAGTTCTTC. It codes for CASSASWVYNEQFF.